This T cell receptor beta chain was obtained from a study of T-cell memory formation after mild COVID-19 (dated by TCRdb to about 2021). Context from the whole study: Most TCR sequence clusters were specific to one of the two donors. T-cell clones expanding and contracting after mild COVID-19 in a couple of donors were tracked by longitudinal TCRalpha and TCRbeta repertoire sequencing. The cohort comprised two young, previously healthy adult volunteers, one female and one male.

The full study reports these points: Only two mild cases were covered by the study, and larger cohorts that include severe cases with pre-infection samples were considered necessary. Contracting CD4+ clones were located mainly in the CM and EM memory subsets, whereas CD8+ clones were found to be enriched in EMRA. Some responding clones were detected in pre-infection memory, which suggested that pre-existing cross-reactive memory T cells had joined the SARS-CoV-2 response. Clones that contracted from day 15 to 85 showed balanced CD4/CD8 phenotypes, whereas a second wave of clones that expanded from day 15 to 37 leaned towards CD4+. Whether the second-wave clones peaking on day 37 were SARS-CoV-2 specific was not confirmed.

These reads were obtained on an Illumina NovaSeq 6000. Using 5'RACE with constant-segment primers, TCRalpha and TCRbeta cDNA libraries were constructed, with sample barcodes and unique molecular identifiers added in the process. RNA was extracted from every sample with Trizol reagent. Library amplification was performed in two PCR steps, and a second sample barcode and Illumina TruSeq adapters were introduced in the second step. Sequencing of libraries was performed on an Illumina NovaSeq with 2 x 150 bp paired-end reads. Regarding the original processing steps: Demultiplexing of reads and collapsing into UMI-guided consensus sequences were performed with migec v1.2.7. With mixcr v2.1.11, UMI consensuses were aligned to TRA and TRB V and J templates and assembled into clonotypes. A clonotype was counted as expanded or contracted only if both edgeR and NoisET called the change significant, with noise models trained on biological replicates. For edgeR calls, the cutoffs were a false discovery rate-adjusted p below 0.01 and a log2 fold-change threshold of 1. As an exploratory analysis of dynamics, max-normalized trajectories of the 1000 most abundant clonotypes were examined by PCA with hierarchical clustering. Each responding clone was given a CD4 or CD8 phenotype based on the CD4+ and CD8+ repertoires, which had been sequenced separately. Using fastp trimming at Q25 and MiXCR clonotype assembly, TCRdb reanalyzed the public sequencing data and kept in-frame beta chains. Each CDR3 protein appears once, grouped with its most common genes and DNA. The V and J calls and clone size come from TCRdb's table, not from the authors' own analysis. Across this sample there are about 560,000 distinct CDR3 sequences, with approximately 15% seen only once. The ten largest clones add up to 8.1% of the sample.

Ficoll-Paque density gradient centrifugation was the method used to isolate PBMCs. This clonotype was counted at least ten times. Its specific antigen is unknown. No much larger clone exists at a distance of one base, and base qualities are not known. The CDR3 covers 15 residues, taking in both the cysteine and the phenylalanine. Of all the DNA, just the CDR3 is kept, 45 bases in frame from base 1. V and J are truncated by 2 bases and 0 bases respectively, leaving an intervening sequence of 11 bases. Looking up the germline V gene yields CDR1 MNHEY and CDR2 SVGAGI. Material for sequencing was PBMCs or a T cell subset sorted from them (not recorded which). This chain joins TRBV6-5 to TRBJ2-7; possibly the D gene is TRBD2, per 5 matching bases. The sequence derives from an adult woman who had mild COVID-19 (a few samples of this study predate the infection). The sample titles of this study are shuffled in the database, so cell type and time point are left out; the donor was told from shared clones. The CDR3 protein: CASSYGRGYSYEQYF. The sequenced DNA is TGTGCCAGCAGTTACGGTAGAGGGTACTCCTACGAGCAGTACTTC.